This T cell receptor (beta chain) comes out of a study of response to subunit inactivated influenza vaccine. Study-wide points: New T cells are recruited in small numbers by each seasonal influenza vaccination, according to the authors' suggestion.

One entry per CDR3 protein results from TCRdb running MiXCR on the RT-PCR reads. The repertoire holds 500,000 to 550,000 distinct CDR3 sequences, 20% to 25% seen once, with about 3% in the top ten. This clonotype was seen only a few times. Its antigen is not identified. This CDR3 has 14 amino acids. V lost 5 bases to trimming and J lost 9 bases, with 18 bases between them. Looked up from germline, CDR1 is MNHEY and CDR2 is SVGEGT. These same records also appear under a second study, on T cells expressing NK-cell markers. That paper notes: The cDNA for TCR beta came from 5'RACE template switching with UMIs. Seven donors tested HCMV-seropositive and one tested seronegative among the eight sequenced.

The source of this sequence is a man aged 45-65 years who received an inactivated influenza vaccine. This material consisted of CD4+ T cells sorted from PBMCs, taken roughly 12 days after vaccination. The chain is built from TRBV6-2 or TRBV6-3 and TRBJ2-3; D gene unclear. CDR3 residues: CASSPRARILTQYF. CDR3 bases: TGTGCCAGCAGTCCCCGGGCCCGCATATTGACGCAGTATTTT.